This T cell receptor beta chain stems from a study of blood T cell repertoires in COVID-19. Per the germline V gene, CDR1 is SGHTA and CDR2 is FQGNSA. Between the trimmed V and J ends, which lost 2 bases and 3 bases, there was a span of 16 bases. The CDR3 runs 17 residues. TCRdb's copy holds only in-frame clones and misses some; the assay was immunoSEQ multiplex PCR. Found here are about 180,000 clones, 70% to 80% of them singletons; the top ten hold roughly an eighth. Sequencing input: PBMCs or T cells enriched from blood (not recorded which). This sequence was found in a man in his 60s who had been exposed to COVID-19. The chain has TRBV7-2 and TRBJ2-2; tentatively, D is TRBD1 (6 bases). CDR3 loop: CASSLSLLAGDTGELFF. In DNA, the CDR3 is TGTGCCAGCAGCTTATCTCTTTTGGCAGGGGACACCGGGGAGCTGTTTTTT.